The TCR beta chain under discussion was sequenced for a study of T cell responses to AZD1222 COVID-19 vaccine. Study conclusions and caveats: Dominant at 160-218 and 743-854, vaccine-associated CD4 TCRs also spanned spike. Repertoires in all cases were sampled only once the peak T cell response had passed. Reports indicate that nearly half of spike-specific TCRs are directed at unmutated variant regions.

Generated by immunoSEQ multiplex PCR, the TCRdb table keeps only in-frame clones and is missing some. Of some 84,000 clones detected, approximately 86% appear once; the ten largest clones hold about 8%. The V end lost 3 bases, the J end lost 9 bases, and 21 bases lay between the germline ends. The CDR3 extends over 15 amino acids. The germline CDR1 and CDR2 sequences are LNHDA and SQIVND (reference sequence). A note on this clone: Its matching antigen is unknown.

V gene TRBV19 combines with J gene TRBJ2-7; TRBD1 or TRBD2 may be the D gene (6 bases each). The receptor comes from an adult in good health. Sequencing used peripheral blood, obtained on day 0 of AZD1222 vaccination. CDR3 coding DNA: TGTGCCAGTAGTATTTCGACAGGACTACGAATGGGGCAGTACTTC. Translation: CASSISTGLRMGQYF.